Below, 29 T cell receptor beta chains from the same sample are listed, as sequenced in a study of T cell changes during pregnancy in multiple sclerosis. TCRdb keeps only in-frame clones here, not all; method: immunoSEQ multiplex PCR. Among around 100,000 clones listed, 92% were seen once. The sequenced sample was peripheral blood, obtained after pregnancy. These receptors were obtained from a female donor with multiple sclerosis, enrolled in a pregnancy study.

The chain recombines TRBV19 with TRBJ1-5; D not certain. V was shortened by 5 bases and J by 0 bases, with 20 bases between the two germline ends. Germline CDR1 and CDR2: LNHDA and SQIVND (reference sequence). The CDR3 loop spans 18 amino acids. The CDR3 DNA is TGTGCCAGTAGTGACCCGGGATATAAATTAAATAGCAATCAGCCCCAGCATTTT. This sequence encodes CASSDPGYKLNSNQPQHF.

The V gene is TRBV7-7, the J gene TRBJ2-5; 11 bases are a match to TRBD2. The CDR3 extends over 17 amino acids. V lost 1 base to trimming and J lost 4 bases; unmatched junction nucleotides: 8. Looked up from germline, CDR1 is SSHAT and CDR2 is FNYEAQ (reference sequence). This chain's CDR3 is CASSLDQLAGDRETQYF. DNA for the CDR3: TGTGCCAGCAGCTTAGACCAACTAGCGGGGGACCGAGAGACCCAGTACTTC.

About this clone: A junction boundary mismatches the germline segment, possibly from a read error. The chain couples TRBV14 to TRBJ1-4, with 10 bases that match TRBD1. This CDR3 is 14 amino acids long. The germline gives CDR1 SGHDN, CDR2 FVKESK. This chain's CDR3 is CAGSQTGTGVQLFF. The CDR3, as DNA: TGTGCCGGCAGCCAAACCGGGACAGGGGTACAACTGTTTTTT.

The chain recombines TRBV27 with TRBJ1-5; D is unresolved. V lost 1 base and J 4 bases, leaving 5 bases between the germline ends. Germline-derived CDR1 and CDR2 are MNHEY and SMNVEV (reference sequence). The CDR3 totals 13 residues. The DNA for the CDR3 is TGTGCCAGCAGTTTATTTAGTAATCAGCCCCAGCATTTT. Its translation: CASSLFSNQPQHF.

The chain recombines TRBV19 with TRBJ1-2; no firm D call. Germline CDR1 reads LNHDA; CDR2 reads SQIVND (reference sequence). There are 15 residues in the CDR3. The V end lost 1 base, the J end lost 3 bases, and 12 bases lay between the germline ends. CDR3 protein: CASSIGLTRDYGYTF. The DNA of the CDR3 is TGTGCCAGTAGTATAGGACTTACAAGAGACTATGGCTACACCTTC.

The chain couples TRBV6-5 to TRBJ2-7; 8 nucleotides line up with TRBD2. Per germline, CDR1 MNHEY and CDR2 SVGAGI. The V segment lost 4 bases and the J segment 6 bases; nucleotides outside the gene matches: 14. This CDR3 is 16 amino acids long. CDR3 residues: CASSSRSGRVAGEQYF. CDR3 DNA: TGTGCCAGCAGTTCCAGGAGCGGGAGAGTCGCGGGCGAGCAGTACTTC.

The chain employs TRBV18 and TRBJ1-1, with D possibly TRBD1 on 6 matching bases. The germline CDR1 and CDR2 sequences are KGHSH and LQKENI. The CDR3 consists of 14 residues. The V gene lost 3 bases and the J gene lost 4 bases, with 12 bases spanning the gap. CDR3: CASSPQGRITEAFF. DNA for the CDR3: TGTGCCAGCTCACCTCAGGGGAGAATCACTGAAGCTTTCTTT.

This clone was detected only once. The V gene is TRBV27, the J gene TRBJ2-1, with 9 bases that match TRBD2. This CDR3 region has 18 residues. The V gene's germline CDR1 is MNHEY and CDR2 SMNVEV (reference sequence). V dropped 5 bases and J dropped 0; count of bases not matched to a gene: 11. Here the CDR3 DNA reads TGTGCCAGCAGTCCCCGGACTAGCGAAAAGAGCTCCTACAATGAGCAGTTCTTC. It encodes CASSPRTSEKSSYNEQFF.

V and J are TRBV9 and TRBJ1-2; 8 bases fit TRBD1. The CDR3 has 15 residues. Germline lookup yields CDR1 SGDLS and CDR2 YYNGEE. The trim removed 2 bases at V and 1 base at J, leaving 4 bases unmatched. The CDR3 reads CASSVGQVFNYGYTF. CDR3 DNA sequence: TGTGCCAGCAGCGTGGGACAGGTTTTTAACTATGGCTACACCTTC.

The V and J genes are TRBV6-5 and TRBJ1-5, with 9 bases aligning to TRBD1. Germline CDR1 reads MNHEY; CDR2 reads SVGAGI. Losses at the gene ends were 5 bases for V and 2 bases for J; bases not matched to a gene: 1. The CDR3 spans 14 residues. The DNA for the CDR3 is TGTGCCAGCAGTCGGACAGGGGGCAATCAGCCCCAGCATTTT. This translates into CASSRTGGNQPQHF.

This clone was seen only a few times. This chain links TRBV4-3 with TRBJ2-7; TRBD1 agrees at 10 bases. This CDR3 has 16 residues. With V trimmed by 0 bases and J by 6 bases, 8 bases remained unmatched. Germline CDR1 is LGHNA and CDR2 is YSLEER. CDR3 sequence (DNA): TGCGCCAGCAGCCAAGATTCGGGGACAGGGGCCAGCGAGCAGTACTTC. It codes for CASSQDSGTGASEQYF.

This chain joins TRBV5-4 and TRBJ2-1, with D unclear. V lost 2 bases to trimming and J lost 9 bases, with 9 bases between them. Germline CDR1 is SGHNT and CDR2 is YYREEE (reference sequence). The CDR3 is 12 residues long. The CDR3 reads CASSFERSEQFF. The CDR3 nucleotides read TGTGCCAGCAGCTTTGAGAGGAGTGAGCAGTTCTTC.

CDR3 sequence reads: CASSVQGAANEKLFF. The CDR3 nucleotides read TGTGCCAGCAGCGTACAGGGGGCAGCTAATGAAAAACTGTTTTTT. V and J are TRBV7-8 and TRBJ1-4, with 9 bases identical to TRBD1. V was clipped by 5 bases and J by 3 bases; unmatched bases: 4. This CDR3 contains 15 residues. Germline V gives CDR1 SGHVS, CDR2 FQNEAQ.

The rearrangement uses TRBV27 and TRBJ2-2; D is possibly TRBD2 (6 bases). V gave up 8 bases and J gave up 7 bases, with 11 bases separating them. The CDR3 runs to 12 residues. CDR1 and CDR2 (germline): MNHEY, SMNVEV (reference sequence). The DNA for the CDR3 is TGTGCCAGCCTAGGCGGGGACGGGGAGCTGTTTTTT. Protein sequence: CASLGGDGELFF.

The chain has TRBV11-3 and TRBJ2-3; D remains unclear. The CDR3 extends over 12 amino acids. V lost 5 bases, J lost 2 bases, and 5 bases lay in between. Looked up from germline, CDR1 is SGHNT and CDR2 is YENEEA. As DNA, the CDR3 is TGTGCCAGCAGCCATTCCACAGATACGCAGTATTTT. It is translated as CASSHSTDTQYF.

The chain is built from TRBV2 and TRBJ2-5; tentative D call: TRBD2 (6 bases). The V end was cut by 5 bases, the J end by 2 bases, with 15 bases between. The CDR3 is 15 amino acids. Germline V gene data show CDR1 as SNHLY and CDR2 as FYNNEI. CDR3 loop: CASSMSGVPQETQYF. The CDR3 DNA is TGTGCCAGCAGTATGTCGGGGGTGCCGCAAGAGACCCAGTACTTC.

This sequence joins TRBV5-8 and TRBJ1-1; D gene unclear. The germline V gene has CDR1 SGHTS and CDR2 YDEGEE. This CDR3 has 13 amino acids. V lost 4 bases to trimming and J lost 5 bases, with 12 bases between them. CDR3 residues: CASSRFGVTEAFF. CDR3 nucleotides: TGTGCCAGCAGCCGTTTCGGGGTGACTGAAGCTTTCTTT.

This chain joins TRBV7-2 and TRBJ1-6; D not resolved. This CDR3 comprises 18 residues. V lost 1 base, J lost 1 base, and 14 bases lay in between. Germline V lookup: CDR1 SGHTA, CDR2 FQGNSA. CDR3 region: CASSLGGRPASYNSPLHF. In nucleotides, the CDR3 is TGTGCCAGCAGCTTAGGTGGGAGACCGGCGTCCTATAATTCACCCCTCCACTTT.

This chain joins TRBV9 and TRBJ2-3, with 8 bases matching TRBD2. The junction had 20 bases not matched to a gene; V was cut back by 4 bases and J by 4 bases. The CDR3 spans 19 residues. Germline-derived CDR1 and CDR2 are SGDLS and YYNGEE. CDR3 residues: CASSSPGLAGPSSADTQYF. CDR3 DNA sequence: TGTGCCAGCAGCTCACCAGGGCTAGCGGGTCCTTCTTCAGCAGATACGCAGTATTTT.

Note on this clone: The sample carries other DNA sequences with the same CDR3. The chain joins TRBV5-1 to TRBJ2-7; 8 bases map to TRBD2. The CDR3 covers 13 residues. V lost 2 bases and J lost 4; bases outside the gene matches: 2. Germline V gene sequence: CDR1 SGHRS, CDR2 YFSETQ. This CDR3 is CASSFLAGYEQYF. The CDR3 bases are TGCGCCAGCAGCTTTTTAGCGGGGTACGAGCAGTACTTC.

CDR3 protein: CASSRGQAGQPQHF. Here the CDR3 DNA reads TGTGCCAGCAGTCGGGGACAGGCGGGTCAGCCCCAGCATTTT. V usage is TRBV2 and J usage is TRBJ1-5; 8 bases match TRBD1. The CDR3 sequence is 14 residues long. CDR1 and CDR2 from the germline V gene are SNHLY and FYNNEI. Germline trimming cut 5 bases from V and 6 bases from J; bases unmatched to any gene: 6.

The genes are TRBV9 and TRBJ2-5; D not resolved. Germline loops: CDR1 SGDLS, CDR2 YYNGEE. The CDR3 extends over 13 amino acids. The V end was cut by 0 bases, the J end by 5 bases, with 8 bases between. The DNA for the CDR3 is TGTGCCAGCAGCGTAGCGGGTTTTGAGACCCAGTACTTC. The encoded protein is CASSVAGFETQYF.

Points on this clone: Other nucleotide sequences in the sample specify the same CDR3. V and J are TRBV7-9 and TRBJ2-2; no clear D gene. Germline lookup yields CDR1 SEHNR and CDR2 FQNEAQ (reference sequence). The CDR3 loop spans 12 amino acids. V was cut by 5 bases and J by 8 bases, with 9 bases left in between. The CDR3 DNA sequence: TGTGCCAGCAGCCCCCCTAGAGGGGAGCTGTTTTTT. This encodes CASSPPRGELFF.

This clone was counted once. The chain recombines TRBV10-1 with TRBJ2-7, with TRBD2 as a possible D gene (5 bases). CDR3 size: 13 residues. V dropped 0 bases and J dropped 12 bases, with 15 bases sitting between them. Looked up from germline, CDR1 is WNHNN and CDR2 is SYGVQD (reference sequence). The CDR3 DNA follows: TGCGCCAGCAGTGAGTCGTATCAGCCGAGGGTGTACTTC. As protein: CASSESYQPRVYF.

This chain joins TRBV19 and TRBJ1-1; 7 positions match TRBD1. The CDR3 totals 13 residues. Germline loops: CDR1 LNHDA, CDR2 SQIVND (reference sequence). V gave up 4 bases and J gave up 8 bases; unmatched junction bases: 7. The CDR3 here is CASSRGGGGEAFF. For the CDR3, the DNA is TGTGCCAGTAGTAGAGGGGGCGGAGGCGAAGCTTTCTTT.

Concerning this clone itself: This same CDR3 is encoded by further DNA sequences in the sample. This rearrangement joins TRBV28 to TRBJ1-2, with D tentatively TRBD1 (5 bases). V was trimmed by 1 base and J by 3 bases, leaving 6 bases between them. The germline V gene encodes CDR1 MDHEN and CDR2 SYDVKM. CDR3 length equals 13 residues. This CDR3 reads CASSLYRYYGYTF. In DNA, the CDR3 is TGTGCCAGCAGTTTATACAGGTACTATGGCTACACCTTC.

The rearrangement joins TRBV11-1 to TRBJ2-7; 8 bases are a match to TRBD1. This CDR3 has 14 amino acids. Germline V gene lookup returns CDR1 SGHAT and CDR2 FQDESV (reference sequence). The V and J ends lost 5 bases and 5 bases, in that order; junction bases with no gene match: 8. CDR3 region: CASSGDRGKDEQYF. DNA for the CDR3: TGTGCCAGCAGCGGTGACAGGGGAAAGGACGAGCAGTACTTC.

V is TRBV19 and J is TRBJ2-7, with 8 bases fitting TRBD1. V lost 4 bases to trimming and J lost 6 bases; unmatched junction nucleotides: 8. The germline gives CDR1 LNHDA, CDR2 SQIVND (reference sequence). This CDR3 spans 14 amino acids. The CDR3 spells CASSTDRASSEQYF. DNA of the CDR3: TGTGCCAGTAGTACGGACAGGGCATCGTCCGAGCAGTACTTC.

The rearrangement links TRBV28 to TRBJ2-7; 10 bases align to TRBD1. Germline CDR1 MDHEN, CDR2 SYDVKM. The CDR3 is 15 amino acids. V shed 7 bases, J shed 4 bases, and the junction held 10 bases outside the gene matches. DNA of the CDR3: TGTGCCAGCAACTCCCCCCGGGACAGGGGATACGAGCAGTACTTC. It yields the protein CASNSPRDRGYEQYF.